These 20 T cell receptor beta chains originate from one sample sequenced in a study of PD-L1 blockade in urothelial cancer. Clones were read by immunoSEQ multiplex PCR, and TCRdb kept only the in-frame ones, dropping some. The data hold approximately 100,000 clones, with roughly 88% observed a single time. The sequencing here drew on PBMCs, taken around atezolizumab (anti-PD-L1) treatment. These receptors were collected from a man in his fifties or sixties with urothelial cancer.

The chain has TRBV7-8 and TRBJ2-3; 9 positions match TRBD2. Germline lookup yields CDR1 SGHVS and CDR2 FQNEAQ. The CDR3 runs to 17 residues. V gave up 6 bases and J gave up 12 bases; unmatched junction bases: 22. DNA for the CDR3: TGTGCCAGCAGGCCACAGGGTCTACTATCCTCGGGACTAGCTCAGTATTTT. It encodes CASRPQGLLSSGLAQYF.

V and J are TRBV6-5 and TRBJ1-5; D unresolved. The CDR3 consists of 12 residues. Germline-derived CDR1 and CDR2 are MNHEY and SVGAGI. Trimming took off 6 bases at V and 6 bases at J, with 9 bases between the two ends. The CDR3 DNA reads TGTGCCAGCAGAACGAGCGCTCAGCCCCAGCATTTT. Protein sequence: CASRTSAQPQHF.

The chain joins TRBV7-6 to TRBJ2-1; maybe TRBD2 (6 bases). The CDR3 is 13 amino acids. From germline, CDR1 is SGHVS and CDR2 FNYEAQ. The V end lost 3 bases, the J end lost 4 bases, and 7 bases lay between the germline ends. CDR3 DNA sequence: TGTGCCAGCAGCTTCGGGGGTTACAATGAGCAGTTCTTC. It encodes CASSFGGYNEQFF.

This clone appeared a few times. The J gene is TRBJ1-1, the V gene TRBV29-1; D is undetermined. This CDR3 has 13 amino acids. Germline CDR1 is SQVTM and CDR2 is ANQGSEA. With 6 bases removed from V and 0 bases from J, the gap between germline ends came to 11 bases. In nucleotides, the CDR3 is TGCAGCGTACGCCGCGACATGAACACTGAAGCTTTCTTT. Translated, it gives CSVRRDMNTEAFF.

This clone was picked up one time. The chain combines TRBV6-1 with TRBJ1-3, with D tentatively TRBD1 (6 bases). Trimming removed 3 bases from V and 7 bases from J, with 16 bases in between. This CDR3 contains 15 residues. Germline-derived CDR1 and CDR2 are MNHNS and SASEGT. The CDR3, as DNA: TGTGCCAGCAGTGAGTGGACAGCAACGGCGAACACCATATATTTT. Translating it yields CASSEWTATANTIYF.

This clone has just one count. The genes are TRBV7-2 and TRBJ2-3; D might be TRBD2 (5 bases). The germline gives CDR1 SGHTA, CDR2 FQGNSA. The V gene lost 4 bases and the J gene lost 4 bases, with 21 bases spanning the gap. The CDR3 is made up of 17 amino acids. The CDR3: CASSSRATTSSADTQYF. The CDR3 DNA reads as TGTGCCAGCAGCTCCCGCGCCACCACTAGTTCGGCAGATACGCAGTATTTT.

The chain uses TRBV9 and TRBJ2-5; 8 nucleotides agree with TRBD1. The CDR3 covers 16 residues. The ends lost 0 bases at V and 2 bases at J; junction bases unmatched: 6. The germline gives CDR1 SGDLS, CDR2 YYNGEE. The CDR3 protein is CASSVEVRGPQETQYF. The CDR3 DNA is TGTGCCAGCAGCGTAGAGGTCAGGGGGCCTCAAGAGACCCAGTACTTC.

V is TRBV6-1 and J is TRBJ1-5, with D possibly TRBD1 on 6 matching bases. CDR3 length: 14 amino acids. V lost 5 bases, J lost 2 bases, and 10 bases lay in between. Germline CDR1 is MNHNS and CDR2 is SASEGT. For the CDR3, the DNA is TGTGCCAGCAGTTTAGGGGGGGGCAATCAGCCCCAGCATTTT. It codes for CASSLGGGNQPQHF.

V is TRBV28 and J is TRBJ2-7; tentative D call: TRBD2 (5 bases). Trimming cost V 6 bases and J 2 bases, with 17 bases left between them. Germline V gene sequence: CDR1 MDHEN, CDR2 SYDVKM. The CDR3 consists of 15 residues. This chain's CDR3 is CASSLPRTATYEQYF. In DNA form, the CDR3 reads TGTGCCAGCAGCCTTCCCAGGACTGCAACCTACGAGCAGTACTTC.

J is TRBJ2-1 and V is TRBV7-8; D ambiguous. V was clipped by 1 base and J by 15 bases, with 13 bases between them. Germline CDR1 is SGHVS and CDR2 is FQNEAQ. This CDR3 region has 12 residues. Here the CDR3 reads CASSLGSVSAFF. Written as DNA, the CDR3 is TGTGCCAGCAGCTTAGGTAGTGTTTCTGCGTTCTTC.

The chain has TRBV28 and TRBJ2-1; 7 nucleotides align to TRBD1. Germline V gene lookup returns CDR1 MDHEN and CDR2 SYDVKM. The CDR3 runs 16 residues. Germline trimming cut 4 bases from V and 6 bases from J; bases unmatched to any gene: 12. The CDR3 region is CASSSGTALLFNEQFF. CDR3 bases: TGTGCCAGCAGTTCAGGGACAGCGCTTTTATTCAATGAGCAGTTCTTC.

The chain combines TRBV28 with TRBJ1-2; D possibly corresponds to TRBD1 (6 bases). CDR3 size: 13 residues. In germline, CDR1 is MDHEN, CDR2 SYDVKM. Between the trimmed V and J ends, which lost 7 bases and 5 bases, there was a span of 14 bases. CDR3 nucleotides: TGTGCCAGCACCTCACGGACAGCTTATGGCTACACCTTC. The encoded protein is CASTSRTAYGYTF.

The rearrangement uses TRBV27 and TRBJ1-6; the D gene is possibly TRBD1 (5 bases). In germline, CDR1 is MNHEY, CDR2 SMNVEV (reference sequence). V shed 3 bases and J shed 0 bases, with 12 bases lying between them. The CDR3 consists of 17 residues. The CDR3 nucleotides read TGTGCCAGCAGTTTTCGACAGACGAGCTCCTATAATTCACCCCTCCACTTT. It specifies CASSFRQTSSYNSPLHF.

The chain employs TRBV2 and TRBJ1-2; D is perhaps TRBD1 (5 bases). This CDR3 has 17 amino acids. Germline-derived CDR1 and CDR2 are SNHLY and FYNNEI. Trimming stripped 3 bases from V and 0 bases from J, with 17 bases between. The CDR3, as DNA: TGTGCCAGCAGTGACCCGGGACGGGAGGTGACTAACTATGGCTACACCTTC. Amino acids: CASSDPGREVTNYGYTF.

This clone was observed a few times. The chain carries TRBV7-9 and TRBJ1-6, with D perhaps TRBD1 (5 bases). Per germline, CDR1 SEHNR and CDR2 FQNEAQ (reference sequence). The ends were cut back, 2 bases at V and 5 bases at J, with 7 bases in the middle. CDR3 size: 14 residues. Written as DNA, the CDR3 is TGTGCCAGCAGCTTACGGGGGGATAATTCACCCCTCCACTTT. This encodes CASSLRGDNSPLHF.

CDR3 residues: CASSERLAGETQYF. The DNA for the CDR3 is TGTGCCAGCAGTGAAAGACTAGCGGGAGAGACCCAGTACTTC. This sequence joins TRBV2 and TRBJ2-5; 10 nucleotides agree with TRBD2. Unmatched junction bases numbered 1, after V lost 2 bases and J lost 4 bases. The CDR3 is 14 residues long. CDR1 is SNHLY, CDR2 FYNNEI, per germline.

The chain joins TRBV18 to TRBJ2-2, with 7 bases that match TRBD1. Germline CDR1 is KGHSH and CDR2 is LQKENI. The CDR3 is 15 residues long. V shed 3 bases, J shed 6 bases, and the junction held 7 bases outside the gene matches. In DNA form, the CDR3 reads TGTGCCAGCTCACCTTCGTCTCAGGGGGCCGGGGAGCTGTTTTTT. This codes for CASSPSSQGAGELFF.

J is TRBJ2-2 and V is TRBV6-4; a weak D match, TRBD2 (5 bases). Germline V CDR1 and CDR2: MRHNA, SNTAGT. The CDR3 totals 14 residues. Between the trimmed V and J ends, which lost 6 bases and 1 base, there was a span of 9 bases. CDR3 in amino acids: CASSDAGNTGELFF. For the CDR3, the DNA is TGTGCCAGCAGCGATGCGGGGAACACCGGGGAGCTGTTTTTT.

The rearrangement uses TRBV2 and TRBJ2-3; 9 bases agree with TRBD2. V lost 6 bases and J lost 2; bases outside the gene matches: 6. The length of the CDR3 is 15 residues. Germline V CDR1 and CDR2: SNHLY, FYNNEI. CDR3 coding DNA: TGTGCCAGCAGAAGACTAGCGGCAGACACAGATACGCAGTATTTT. Its protein is CASRRLAADTDTQYF.

The chain links TRBV19 to TRBJ2-7; 9 nucleotides align to TRBD1. J gave up 4 bases and V 7 bases, and 8 bases lay outside the gene matches. There are 14 residues in the CDR3. CDR1 is LNHDA, CDR2 SQIVND, per germline (reference sequence). The CDR3 sequence is CASTTGQGRYEQYF. The CDR3 bases are TGTGCCAGTACCACCGGACAGGGGCGGTACGAGCAGTACTTC. Together with reference TRBV19 and TRBJ2-7, the CDR3 gives the full variable domain: DGGITQSPKYLFRKEGQNVTLSCEQNLNHDAMYWYRQDPGQGLRLIYYSQIVNDFQKGDIAEGYSVSREKKESFPLTVTSAQKNPTAFYLCASTTGQGRYEQYFGPGTRLTVT.